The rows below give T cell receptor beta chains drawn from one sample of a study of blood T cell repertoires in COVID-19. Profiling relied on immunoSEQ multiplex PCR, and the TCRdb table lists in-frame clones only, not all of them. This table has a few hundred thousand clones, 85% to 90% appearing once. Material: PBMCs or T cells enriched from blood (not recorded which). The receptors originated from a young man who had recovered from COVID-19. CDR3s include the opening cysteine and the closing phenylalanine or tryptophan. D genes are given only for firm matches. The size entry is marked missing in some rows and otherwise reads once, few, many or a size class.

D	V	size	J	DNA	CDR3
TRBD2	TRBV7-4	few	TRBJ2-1	TGTGCCAGCAGCTTAGAGGGACTAGCGGGGGGCCCAAGCTCCTACAATGAGCAGTTCTTC	CASSLEGLAGGPSSYNEQFF
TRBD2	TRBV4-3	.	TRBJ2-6	TGCGCCAGCAGCCAAGATCTCCGGACTAGCGGGAGGCCTGGGGCCAACGTCCTGACTTTC	CASSQDLRTSGRPGANVLTF
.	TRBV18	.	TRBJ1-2	TGTGCCAGCTCCCCGGCAGGGTTGAGCGACTATGGCTACACCTTC	CASSPAGLSDYGYTF
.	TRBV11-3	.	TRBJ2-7	TGTGCCAGCAGCCGGGAACAGAGCTACGAGCAGTACTTC	CASSREQSYEQYF
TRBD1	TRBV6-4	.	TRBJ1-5	TGTGCAAGGGACAGGGGGCGTAGAAGCAATCAGCCCCAGCATTTT	CARDRGRRSNQPQHF
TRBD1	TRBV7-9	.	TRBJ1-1	TGTGCCAGCAGCTTGATGAGACAGGGACACACTGAAGCTTTCTTT	CASSLMRQGHTEAFF
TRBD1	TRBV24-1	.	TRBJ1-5	TGTGCCACCAGCATAGGGACAGAGGGCAGCAATCAGCCCCAGCATTTT	CATSIGTEGSNQPQHF
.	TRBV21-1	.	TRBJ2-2	TGTGCCAGCAGCAATTTGGAGGGGCTTGTGTGTTGTACCGGGGAGCTGTTTTTT	CASSNLEGLVCCTGELFF
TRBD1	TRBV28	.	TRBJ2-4	TGTGCCAGCAGTCCTCGGGACAGGGGGCTCGGAAACATTCAGTACTTC	CASSPRDRGLGNIQYF
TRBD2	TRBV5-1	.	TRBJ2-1	TGCGCCAGCCTCCCCCTAGCGGGAGGGGTAAATGAGCAGTTCTTC	CASLPLAGGVNEQFF
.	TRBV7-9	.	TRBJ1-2	TGTGCCAGCAGCTTACAGGGTGGGCGGAACTATGGCTACACCTTC	CASSLQGGRNYGYTF
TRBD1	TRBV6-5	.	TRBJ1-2	TGTGCCAGCAGCCCCTTGACAGGGAATGGCTACACCTTC	CASSPLTGNGYTF
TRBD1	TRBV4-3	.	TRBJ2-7	TGCGCCAGCAGCCAAACAGGGGGGTTTAATCCCTACGAGCAGTACTTC	CASSQTGGFNPYEQYF
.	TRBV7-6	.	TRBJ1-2	TGTGCCAGCAGCTCTGGCCCAGGATACACCTTC	CASSSGPGYTF
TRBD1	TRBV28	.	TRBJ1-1	TGTGCCAGCAGCCGGACCCAGGGGGTTGGGGGATTTTCTGAAGCTTTCTTT	CASSRTQGVGGFSEAFF
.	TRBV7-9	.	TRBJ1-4	TGTGCCAGCAGCTTAAACAGTGCAACTAATGAAAAACTGTTTTTT	CASSLNSATNEKLFF
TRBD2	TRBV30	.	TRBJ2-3	TGTGCCTGGGAATCTAGCGGGACGAAAACCCTCACAGATACGCAGTATTTT	CAWESSGTKTLTDTQYF
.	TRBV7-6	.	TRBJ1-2	TGTGCCAGCAGCCCCGTTGACAGACCCAACTATGGCTACACCTTC	CASSPVDRPNYGYTF
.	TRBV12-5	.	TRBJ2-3	TGTGCTAGTGGTTCTTTAGCAGATACGCAGTATTTT	CASGSLADTQYF
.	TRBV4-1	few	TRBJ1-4	TGCGCCAGCAGCCCTGATGACAGTTTTGAAAAACTGTTTTTT	CASSPDDSFEKLFF
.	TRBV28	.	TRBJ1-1	TGTGCCAGCACCCGGCAGGGGTCTGAAGCTTTCTTT	CASTRQGSEAFF
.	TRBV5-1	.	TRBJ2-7	TGCGCCAGCAGCTTGGACGGGAGAGAAGAGGCCGAGCAGTACTTC	CASSLDGREEAEQYF
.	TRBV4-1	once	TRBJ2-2	TGCGCCAGCAGCCCCTTGGGGGATAGCGGCGTCGGGGAGCTGTTTTTT	CASSPLGDSGVGELFF
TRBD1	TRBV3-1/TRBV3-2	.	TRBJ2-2	TGTGCCAGCAGTCACAGGGGTGATTACACCGGGGAGCTGTTTTTT	CASSHRGDYTGELFF
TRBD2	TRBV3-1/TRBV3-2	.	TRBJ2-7	TGTGCCAGCAGCCATAGCGGGGTCCGCTACGAGCAGTACTTC	CASSHSGVRYEQYF
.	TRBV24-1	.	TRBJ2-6	TGTGCCACCAGTGACTCGAGGAGCGCCAACGTCCTGACTTTC	CATSDSRSANVLTF
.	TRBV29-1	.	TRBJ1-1	TGCAGCGTTGAAGGACAATACACTGAAGCTTTCTTT	CSVEGQYTEAFF
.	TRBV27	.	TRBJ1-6	TGTGCCAGCAGTAATGCCTGGAGCGGTAGCTCCTATAATTCACCCCTCCACTTT	CASSNAWSGSSYNSPLHF
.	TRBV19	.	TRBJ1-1	TGTGCCAGTAGCTGGAGGGAGCAGAACACTGAAGCTTTCTTT	CASSWREQNTEAFF
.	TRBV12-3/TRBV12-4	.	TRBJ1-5	TGTGCCAGCAGTCACAGGGCCCCGCAGCCCCAGCATTTT	CASSHRAPQPQHF
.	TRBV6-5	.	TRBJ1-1	TGTGCCAGCAGTTACCAACAGCCGAACACTGAAGCTTTCTTT	CASSYQQPNTEAFF
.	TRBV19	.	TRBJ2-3	TGTGCCAGTAGTCTTTACCCTCCGTCAGGGGAGAGCACAGATACGCAGTATTTT	CASSLYPPSGESTDTQYF
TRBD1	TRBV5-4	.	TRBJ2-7	TGTGCCAGCAGCTACCGGACAGGGGTTTATGGGGAGCAGTACTTC	CASSYRTGVYGEQYF
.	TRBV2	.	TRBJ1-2	TGTGCCAGCAGTGAGAGCTACAGGGACAACTATGGCTACACCTTC	CASSESYRDNYGYTF
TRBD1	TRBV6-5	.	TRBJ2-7	TGTGCCAGCAGACCCCGGGACAGGCGTCCCTACGAGCAGTACTTC	CASRPRDRRPYEQYF
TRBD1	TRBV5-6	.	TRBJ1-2	TGTGCCAGCAGCTTGGTGGGACAGGGTCATAACTATGGCTACACCTTC	CASSLVGQGHNYGYTF
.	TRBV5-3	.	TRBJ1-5	TGTGCCAGAAGCGATGAATGCTCTCGATCCACTAATAGCAATCAGCCCCAGCATTTT	CARSDECSRSTNSNQPQHF
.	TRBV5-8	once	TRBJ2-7	TGTGCCAGCAGCTTTTCCCCCCCCTCGGAGCAGTACTTC	CASSFSPPSEQYF
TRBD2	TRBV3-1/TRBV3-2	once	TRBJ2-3	TGTGCCAGCAGCCATCCTGGACTAGCGGGATTCACAGATACGCAGTATTTT	CASSHPGLAGFTDTQYF
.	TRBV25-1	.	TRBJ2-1	TGTGCCAGCAGCAGAGCCGGGACTGGGTCCTACAATGAGCAGTTCTTC	CASSRAGTGSYNEQFF
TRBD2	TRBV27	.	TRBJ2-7	TGTGCCAGCAGTTTGAGGTTTCCCGGACTAGCGGGACCCTACGAGCAGTACTTC	CASSLRFPGLAGPYEQYF
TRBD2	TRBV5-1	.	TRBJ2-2	TGCGCCAGCAGCTTTCTAGCGGGGCCGAACACCGGGGAGCTGTTTTTT	CASSFLAGPNTGELFF
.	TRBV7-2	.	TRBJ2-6	TGTGCCAGTCTACAGGGCTCTGGGGCCAACGTCCTGACTTTC	CASLQGSGANVLTF
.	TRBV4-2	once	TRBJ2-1	TGTGCCAGCAGCTTGACTAGGGATAATGAGCAGTTCTTC	CASSLTRDNEQFF
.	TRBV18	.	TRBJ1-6	TGTGCCAGCTCACCGTCCGGAGACGACAATTCACCCCTCCACTTT	CASSPSGDDNSPLHF
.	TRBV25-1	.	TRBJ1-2	TGTGCCAGCACAAACGGCTATGGCTACACCTTC	CASTNGYGYTF
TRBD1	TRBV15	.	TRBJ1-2	TGTGCCACCAGCAGCTTGGGACCAGGGGGCGTCGATTATGGCTACACCTTC	CATSSLGPGGVDYGYTF
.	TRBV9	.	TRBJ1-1	TGTGCCAGCAGCGTAGATACAGCGAACACTGAAGCTTTCTTT	CASSVDTANTEAFF
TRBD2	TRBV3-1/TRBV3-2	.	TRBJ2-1	TGTGCCAGCAGCCCGGGACTAGCGGGGTCTTTCTACAATGAGCAGTTCTTC	CASSPGLAGSFYNEQFF
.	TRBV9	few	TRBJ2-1	TGTGCCAGCAGCGTAGCGGGGGACCACAATGAGCAGTTCTTC	CASSVAGDHNEQFF